The rows below give T cell receptor beta chains drawn from one sample of a study of T cells after yellow fever vaccination. TCRdb reprocessed the 5' RACE reads with MiXCR, giving one entry per CDR3 protein. Seen here are 400,000 or so distinct CDR3 sequences, 11% observed once, and the top ten hold 15% to 20%. The sequencing here drew on PBMCs, taken on the day of the first yellow fever vaccination. All receptors derive from a man between 18 and 29 years old who received the YFV17D yellow fever vaccine. CDR3s include the opening cysteine and the closing phenylalanine or tryptophan. Each record gives: V gene, D gene, J gene, clone size, CDR3 protein, CDR3 DNA. A D gene is named only where the DNA matches it firmly. A clone size is listed for some rows: how often the clone was seen (once, few, many), or a class if it is expanded.

>TRBV7-2|.|TRBJ2-1|few
CASSLALLPQGNFNEQFF
TGTGCCAGCAGCTTAGCGCTTCTTCCGCAGGGGAATTTCAATGAGCAGTTCTTC
>TRBV5-6|TRBD1|TRBJ1-1|.
CASSASGGSPITEAFF
TGTGCCAGCAGCGCCTCAGGGGGCTCTCCAATCACTGAAGCTTTCTTT
>TRBV7-2|.|TRBJ2-7|few
CASSLVLSPYEQYF
TGTGCCAGCAGCTTAGTGTTGTCCCCCTACGAGCAGTACTTC
>TRBV5-1|.|TRBJ2-7|.
CASSLASSHEQYF
TGCGCCAGCAGCTTGGCATCTTCGCACGAGCAGTACTTC
>TRBV19|.|TRBJ1-1|.
CASSIRRGNTEAFF
TGTGCCAGTAGTATCCGCCGGGGGAACACTGAAGCTTTCTTT
>TRBV6-5|TRBD1|TRBJ2-3|.
CASSSGTGIDTQYF
TGTGCCAGCAGTTCAGGGACAGGGATTGATACGCAGTATTTT
>TRBV18|TRBD2|TRBJ2-2|few
CASSQRTSENTGELFF
TGTGCCAGCTCACAACGGACTAGCGAGAACACCGGGGAGCTGTTTTTT
>TRBV7-2|TRBD1|TRBJ2-1|.
CASSTGTGQFF
TGTGCCAGCAGCACCGGGACAGGGCAGTTCTTC
>TRBV7-8|.|TRBJ2-3|.
CASSPLRGAHRDTQYF
TGTGCCAGCAGCCCCCTCCGAGGAGCGCACAGAGATACGCAGTATTTT
>TRBV10-2|TRBD1|TRBJ1-2|few
CASGRGAWGNYGYTF
TGCGCCAGCGGCAGGGGGGCATGGGGCAACTATGGCTACACCTTC
>TRBV5-1|.|TRBJ1-3|.
CASSLRPNGRHSSGNTIYF
TGCGCCAGCTCCCTCCGTCCAAATGGTCGTCATTCCTCTGGAAACACCATATATTTT
>TRBV5-6|.|TRBJ1-5|few
CASSSTSGVGQPQHF
TGTGCCAGCAGCTCCACCTCTGGGGTCGGTCAGCCCCAGCATTTT
>TRBV25-1|.|TRBJ2-5|few
CASSELPGTQGETQYF
TGTGCCAGCAGTGAGCTTCCCGGGACGCAGGGGGAGACCCAGTACTTC
>TRBV12-3/TRBV12-4|.|TRBJ1-1|.
CASSSGTGAEEAFF
TGTGCCAGCAGTTCCGGGACGGGAGCTGAGGAAGCTTTCTTT
>TRBV20-1|.|TRBJ2-5|few
CSAIDRGGETQYF
TGCAGTGCTATAGACAGGGGAGGGGAGACCCAGTACTTC
>TRBV11-2|TRBD1|TRBJ1-3|.
CASSLDPDRGDTIYF
TGTGCCAGCAGCTTAGATCCGGACAGGGGAGACACCATATATTTT
>TRBV12-3/TRBV12-4|.|TRBJ1-5|.
CASSPSPRGGEPQNF
TGTGCCAGCAGTCCCTCACCGCGTGGGGGTGAGCCCCAGAATTTT
>TRBV5-1|TRBD2|TRBJ2-3|many
CASSSPGGDTQYF
TGCGCCAGCAGCTCCCCCGGGGGGGATACGCAGTATTTT
>TRBV3-1|.|TRBJ2-2|few
CASSPYTGVPGELFF
TGTGCCAGCAGCCCCTATACCGGGGTACCCGGGGAGCTGTTTTTT
>TRBV7-8|TRBD1|TRBJ2-3|few
CASSLAGTALSRSTDTQYF
TGTGCCAGCAGCTTAGCCGGGACAGCTCTTTCTCGGAGCACAGATACGCAGTATTTT
>TRBV5-6|.|TRBJ2-2|many
CASSSQRLTTGELFF
TGTGCCAGCAGCTCCCAACGACTCACCACCGGGGAGCTGTTTTTT
>TRBV7-9|.|TRBJ2-5|.
CASSYGTLQETQYF
TGTGCCAGCAGCTATGGGACACTACAAGAGACCCAGTACTTC
>TRBV6-5|.|TRBJ2-2|many
CASSYSLPTTGELFF
TGTGCCAGCAGTTACTCGCTCCCAACAACCGGAGAGCTGTTTTTT
>TRBV30|.|TRBJ1-2|once
CAWSVQGIYGYTF
TGTGCCTGGAGTGTACAGGGAATATATGGCTACACCTTC
>TRBV18|TRBD1|TRBJ1-2|.
CASSTGGDYGYTF
TGTGCCAGCTCGACAGGGGGTGACTATGGCTACACCTTC
>TRBV12-3/TRBV12-4|.|TRBJ2-6|few
CASSKTNSGANVLTF
TGTGCCAGCAGCAAGACCAACTCCGGGGCCAACGTCCTGACTTTC
>TRBV9|TRBD2|TRBJ2-7|few
CASSAGGKHEQYF
TGTGCCAGCAGCGCCGGGGGGAAGCACGAGCAGTACTTC
>TRBV20-1|TRBD1|TRBJ2-3|.
CSAEGGGSTDTQYF
TGCAGTGCGGAAGGGGGCGGGAGCACAGATACGCAGTATTTT
>TRBV4-3|.|TRBJ2-7|once
CASSQRQAPTGGNEQYF
TGCGCCAGCAGCCAAAGGCAAGCGCCCACAGGCGGAAACGAGCAGTACTTC
>TRBV5-1|TRBD1|TRBJ1-1|.
CASSVTGEGTEAFF
TGCGCCAGCAGCGTAACAGGGGAAGGCACTGAAGCTTTCTTT
>TRBV5-1|.|TRBJ1-1|.
CASRGGSGSNTEAFF
TGCGCCAGCAGAGGAGGTAGCGGGTCCAACACTGAAGCTTTCTTT
>TRBV5-1|.|TRBJ2-7|many
CASSLDGSSYEQYF
TGCGCCAGCAGCTTGGATGGGAGCTCCTACGAGCAGTACTTC
>TRBV29-1|.|TRBJ1-4|many
CSVIAEGNPKLFF
TGCAGCGTCATAGCCGAAGGGAATCCAAAACTGTTTTTT
>TRBV11-2|.|TRBJ1-1|many
CASSLRGVNTEAFF
TGTGCCAGCAGCCTAAGGGGGGTAAACACTGAAGCTTTCTTT
>TRBV7-2|.|TRBJ2-5|.
CASSLGLAQYF
TGTGCCAGCAGCTTAGGGCTAGCGCAGTACTTC
>TRBV11-1|.|TRBJ2-1|few
CASSPANSRAGYNEQFF
TGTGCCAGCAGCCCGGCTAATTCTAGGGCGGGCTACAATGAGCAGTTCTTC
>TRBV2|TRBD1|TRBJ1-2|few
CASSRQGAQGGYTF
TGTGCCAGCAGTCGACAGGGGGCGCAGGGTGGCTACACCTTC
>TRBV29-1|.|TRBJ2-4|.
CSGILPPGGISKNIQYF
TGCAGCGGCATTCTGCCTCCAGGTGGAATATCCAAAAACATTCAGTACTTC